The rows below give T cell receptor beta chains drawn from one sample of a study of tumor-infiltrating lymphocytes in oesophageal squamous cell carcinoma. From the PCR reads, TCRdb called clonotypes with MiXCR, one entry per CDR3 protein. The table lists approximately 18,000 distinct CDR3 sequences, 35% to 50% of them singletons. The sequenced material came from esophageal tumor tissue. The receptors come from a male donor with esophageal squamous cell carcinoma. The CDR3 runs from the conserved cysteine through the conserved F or W.

TRBJ1-2,TRBV25-1,CASSGNRDGYTF
NA,TRBV7-3,CASSGGLAGVGEQFF
TRBJ2-7,TRBV28,CASSPPVSYEQYF
TRBJ1-4,TRBV7-6,CASSLHGQGEEKLFF
TRBJ2-7,TRBV5-1,CASSLDEGEQYF
TRBJ2-7,TRBV15,CATSRDVSSSYEQYF
TRBJ1-6,TRBV5-1,CATSLQGAGGPYNSPLHF
NA,TRBV3-1,CASSQEGTGLEQYF
TRBJ1-4,TRBV6-1,CASHRGLKGEKLFF
TRBJ2-5,TRBV7-3,CASSLSSGGQETQYF
TRBJ1-4,TRBV7-2,CASSPQRSTNEKLFF
TRBJ2-1,TRBV6-1,CASSPILAGSYNEQFF
TRBJ2-5,TRBV27,CASSRSRGKQETQYF
TRBJ1-2,TRBV9,CASSVGGRGRNGYTF
NA,TRBV7-2,CASSLVGAGGRNEQFF
TRBJ2-1,TRBV6-1,CASSDIQGRSYNEQFF
TRBJ1-2,TRBV5-1,CASSLSGPTDYGYTF
TRBJ2-6,TRBV7-9,CASSSSSGANVLTF
TRBJ2-1,TRBV5-1,CASSLRLAGGVEQFF
TRBJ1-4,TRBV7-2,CASSPRDRGRVGEKLFF
TRBJ2-3,TRBV5-4,CASTRAGGPTDTQYF
TRBJ2-3,TRBV2,CASSEPSGSTDTQYF
TRBJ2-1,TRBV9,CASSAPTRNDEQFF
TRBJ1-4,TRBV7-8,CASSLLTGGKLFF
TRBJ2-6,TRBV7-2,CASSHDRRSGANVLTF
NA,TRBV27,CASSLSYKDYEQYF
TRBJ1-1,TRBV11-2,CASMIEMNTEAFF
TRBJ2-5,TRBV15,CATTGEGAETQYF
TRBJ2-1,TRBV4-2,CASSQWGLAGDNEQFF
NA,TRBV27,CASKALTYNEQFF
TRBJ2-1,TRBV9,CASSVEALLDEQFF
TRBJ1-1,TRBV7-2,CASSLGVLTEAFF
TRBJ2-6,TRBV30,CAWTRVGGPFSGANVLTF
NA,TRBV7-2,CASSLDQMGEQYF
TRBJ2-2,TRBV7-6,CASSLDQTGELFF
TRBJ2-7,TRBV7-3,CASSLDGSYEQYF
TRBJ1-2,TRBV12-3/TRBV12-4,CASSRPQEGGYTF
TRBJ2-6,TRBV7-6,CASSLGGATGANVLTF
NA,TRBV7-9,CASSPAPSAYNEQFF
TRBJ2-7,TRBV10-3,CAISESPGEQYEQYF
TRBJ2-3,TRBV6-1,CASSEEGSGTQYF
TRBJ2-6,TRBV5-1,CASSLAGTGANVLTF
NA,TRBV28,CASSLDTFVYEQYF
TRBJ2-1,TRBV28,CASSPWSNSYNEQFF
TRBJ2-5,TRBV2,CASSAASGSKGQETQYF
TRBJ1-4,TRBV12-3/TRBV12-4,CASRRDRVYNEKLFF
TRBJ2-1,TRBV12-3/TRBV12-4,CASRRTSGQGDQEQFF
TRBJ2-1,TRBV7-6,CASSFRLQEQFF
TRBJ2-4,TRBV5-1,CASSPKLAGEVVYF
TRBJ2-5,TRBV18,CASSPPSGQETQYF
TRBJ2-2,TRBV6-1,CASSEGLITGELFF
TRBJ1-4,TRBV25-1,CARKLPIRRKFEKLFF
TRBJ2-7,TRBV28,CASSPPGHPGVRFF
TRBJ2-5,TRBV12-3/TRBV12-4,CASTGSSDQETQYF
TRBJ2-1,TRBV7-2,CASSLGLAGVNEQFF